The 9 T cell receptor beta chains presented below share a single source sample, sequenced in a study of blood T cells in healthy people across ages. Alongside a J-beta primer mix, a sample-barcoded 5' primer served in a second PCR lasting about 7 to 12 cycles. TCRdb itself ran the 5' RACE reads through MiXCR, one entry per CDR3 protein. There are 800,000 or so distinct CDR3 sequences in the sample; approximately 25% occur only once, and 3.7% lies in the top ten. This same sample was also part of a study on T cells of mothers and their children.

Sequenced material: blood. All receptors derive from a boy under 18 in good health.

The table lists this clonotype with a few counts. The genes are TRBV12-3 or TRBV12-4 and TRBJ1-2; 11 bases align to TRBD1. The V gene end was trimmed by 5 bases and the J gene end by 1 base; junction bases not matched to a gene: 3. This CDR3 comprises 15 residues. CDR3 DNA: TGTGCCAGCAGTGGACAGGGGGCTAGTAACTATGGCTACACCTTC. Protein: CASSGQGASNYGYTF.

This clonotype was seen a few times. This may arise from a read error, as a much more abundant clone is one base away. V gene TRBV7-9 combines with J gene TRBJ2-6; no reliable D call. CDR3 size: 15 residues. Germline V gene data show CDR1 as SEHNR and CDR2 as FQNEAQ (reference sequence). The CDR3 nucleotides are TGTCCCAGCAGCTCTCGCCTGGAAGGGGCCAACGTCCTGACTTTC. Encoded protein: CPSSSRLEGANVLTF. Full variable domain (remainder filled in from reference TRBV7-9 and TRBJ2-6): DTGVSQNPRHKITKRGQNVTFRCDPISEHNRLYWYRQTLGQGPEFLTYFQNEAQLEKSRLLSDRFSAERPKGSFSTLEIQRTEQGDSAMYLCPSSSRLEGANVLTFGAGSRLTVL.

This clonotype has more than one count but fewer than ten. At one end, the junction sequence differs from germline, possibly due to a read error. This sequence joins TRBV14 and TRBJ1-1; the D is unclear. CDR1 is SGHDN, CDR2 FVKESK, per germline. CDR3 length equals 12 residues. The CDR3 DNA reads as TGTGCCAACAGCCGCCAGCCCTCTGAAGCTTTCTTT. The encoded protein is CANSRQPSEAFF.

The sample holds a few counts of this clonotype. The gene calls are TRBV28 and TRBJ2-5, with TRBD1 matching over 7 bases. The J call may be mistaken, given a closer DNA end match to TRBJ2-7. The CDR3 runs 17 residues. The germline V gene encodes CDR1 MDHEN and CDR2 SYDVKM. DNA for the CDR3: TGTGCCAGCAGTTCTGCAGCTCTCTCCGGACAGGAGTACGAGCAGTACTTC. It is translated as CASSSAALSGQEYEQYF.

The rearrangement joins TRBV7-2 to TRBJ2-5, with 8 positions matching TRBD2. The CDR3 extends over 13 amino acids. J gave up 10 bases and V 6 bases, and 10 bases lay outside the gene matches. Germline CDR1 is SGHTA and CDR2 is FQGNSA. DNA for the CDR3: TGTGCCAGCAGATCCCGGGATGCGGGGGGCCAGTACTTC. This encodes CASRSRDAGGQYF.

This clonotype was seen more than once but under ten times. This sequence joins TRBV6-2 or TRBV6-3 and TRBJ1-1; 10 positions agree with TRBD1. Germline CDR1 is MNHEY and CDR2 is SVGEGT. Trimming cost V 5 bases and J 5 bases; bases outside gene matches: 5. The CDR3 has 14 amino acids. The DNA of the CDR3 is TGTGCCAGCAGTGACCGGGACAGGGGAACTGAAGCTTTCTTT. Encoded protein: CASSDRDRGTEAFF.

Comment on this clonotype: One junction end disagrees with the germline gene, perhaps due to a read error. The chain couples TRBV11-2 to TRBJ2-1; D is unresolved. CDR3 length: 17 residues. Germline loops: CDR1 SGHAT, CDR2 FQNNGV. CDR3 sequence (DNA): TGCGCCAGCAGCTCCCAAGAGGCACCGAGCTCCTACAATGAGCAGTTCTTC. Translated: CASSSQEAPSSYNEQFF.

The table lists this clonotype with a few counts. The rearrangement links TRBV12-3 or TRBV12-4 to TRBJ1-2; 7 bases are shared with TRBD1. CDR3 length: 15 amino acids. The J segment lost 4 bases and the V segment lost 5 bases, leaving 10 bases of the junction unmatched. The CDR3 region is CASSPRDRAGYGYTF. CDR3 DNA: TGTGCCAGCAGTCCCCGGGACAGAGCCGGCTATGGCTACACCTTC.

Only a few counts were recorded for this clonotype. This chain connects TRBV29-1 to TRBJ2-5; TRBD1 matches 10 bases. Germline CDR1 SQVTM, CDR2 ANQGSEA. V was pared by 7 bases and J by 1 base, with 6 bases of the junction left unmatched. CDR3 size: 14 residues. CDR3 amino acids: CSARDRGGQETQYF. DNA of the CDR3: TGCAGCGCCAGGGACAGGGGAGGCCAAGAGACCCAGTACTTC.